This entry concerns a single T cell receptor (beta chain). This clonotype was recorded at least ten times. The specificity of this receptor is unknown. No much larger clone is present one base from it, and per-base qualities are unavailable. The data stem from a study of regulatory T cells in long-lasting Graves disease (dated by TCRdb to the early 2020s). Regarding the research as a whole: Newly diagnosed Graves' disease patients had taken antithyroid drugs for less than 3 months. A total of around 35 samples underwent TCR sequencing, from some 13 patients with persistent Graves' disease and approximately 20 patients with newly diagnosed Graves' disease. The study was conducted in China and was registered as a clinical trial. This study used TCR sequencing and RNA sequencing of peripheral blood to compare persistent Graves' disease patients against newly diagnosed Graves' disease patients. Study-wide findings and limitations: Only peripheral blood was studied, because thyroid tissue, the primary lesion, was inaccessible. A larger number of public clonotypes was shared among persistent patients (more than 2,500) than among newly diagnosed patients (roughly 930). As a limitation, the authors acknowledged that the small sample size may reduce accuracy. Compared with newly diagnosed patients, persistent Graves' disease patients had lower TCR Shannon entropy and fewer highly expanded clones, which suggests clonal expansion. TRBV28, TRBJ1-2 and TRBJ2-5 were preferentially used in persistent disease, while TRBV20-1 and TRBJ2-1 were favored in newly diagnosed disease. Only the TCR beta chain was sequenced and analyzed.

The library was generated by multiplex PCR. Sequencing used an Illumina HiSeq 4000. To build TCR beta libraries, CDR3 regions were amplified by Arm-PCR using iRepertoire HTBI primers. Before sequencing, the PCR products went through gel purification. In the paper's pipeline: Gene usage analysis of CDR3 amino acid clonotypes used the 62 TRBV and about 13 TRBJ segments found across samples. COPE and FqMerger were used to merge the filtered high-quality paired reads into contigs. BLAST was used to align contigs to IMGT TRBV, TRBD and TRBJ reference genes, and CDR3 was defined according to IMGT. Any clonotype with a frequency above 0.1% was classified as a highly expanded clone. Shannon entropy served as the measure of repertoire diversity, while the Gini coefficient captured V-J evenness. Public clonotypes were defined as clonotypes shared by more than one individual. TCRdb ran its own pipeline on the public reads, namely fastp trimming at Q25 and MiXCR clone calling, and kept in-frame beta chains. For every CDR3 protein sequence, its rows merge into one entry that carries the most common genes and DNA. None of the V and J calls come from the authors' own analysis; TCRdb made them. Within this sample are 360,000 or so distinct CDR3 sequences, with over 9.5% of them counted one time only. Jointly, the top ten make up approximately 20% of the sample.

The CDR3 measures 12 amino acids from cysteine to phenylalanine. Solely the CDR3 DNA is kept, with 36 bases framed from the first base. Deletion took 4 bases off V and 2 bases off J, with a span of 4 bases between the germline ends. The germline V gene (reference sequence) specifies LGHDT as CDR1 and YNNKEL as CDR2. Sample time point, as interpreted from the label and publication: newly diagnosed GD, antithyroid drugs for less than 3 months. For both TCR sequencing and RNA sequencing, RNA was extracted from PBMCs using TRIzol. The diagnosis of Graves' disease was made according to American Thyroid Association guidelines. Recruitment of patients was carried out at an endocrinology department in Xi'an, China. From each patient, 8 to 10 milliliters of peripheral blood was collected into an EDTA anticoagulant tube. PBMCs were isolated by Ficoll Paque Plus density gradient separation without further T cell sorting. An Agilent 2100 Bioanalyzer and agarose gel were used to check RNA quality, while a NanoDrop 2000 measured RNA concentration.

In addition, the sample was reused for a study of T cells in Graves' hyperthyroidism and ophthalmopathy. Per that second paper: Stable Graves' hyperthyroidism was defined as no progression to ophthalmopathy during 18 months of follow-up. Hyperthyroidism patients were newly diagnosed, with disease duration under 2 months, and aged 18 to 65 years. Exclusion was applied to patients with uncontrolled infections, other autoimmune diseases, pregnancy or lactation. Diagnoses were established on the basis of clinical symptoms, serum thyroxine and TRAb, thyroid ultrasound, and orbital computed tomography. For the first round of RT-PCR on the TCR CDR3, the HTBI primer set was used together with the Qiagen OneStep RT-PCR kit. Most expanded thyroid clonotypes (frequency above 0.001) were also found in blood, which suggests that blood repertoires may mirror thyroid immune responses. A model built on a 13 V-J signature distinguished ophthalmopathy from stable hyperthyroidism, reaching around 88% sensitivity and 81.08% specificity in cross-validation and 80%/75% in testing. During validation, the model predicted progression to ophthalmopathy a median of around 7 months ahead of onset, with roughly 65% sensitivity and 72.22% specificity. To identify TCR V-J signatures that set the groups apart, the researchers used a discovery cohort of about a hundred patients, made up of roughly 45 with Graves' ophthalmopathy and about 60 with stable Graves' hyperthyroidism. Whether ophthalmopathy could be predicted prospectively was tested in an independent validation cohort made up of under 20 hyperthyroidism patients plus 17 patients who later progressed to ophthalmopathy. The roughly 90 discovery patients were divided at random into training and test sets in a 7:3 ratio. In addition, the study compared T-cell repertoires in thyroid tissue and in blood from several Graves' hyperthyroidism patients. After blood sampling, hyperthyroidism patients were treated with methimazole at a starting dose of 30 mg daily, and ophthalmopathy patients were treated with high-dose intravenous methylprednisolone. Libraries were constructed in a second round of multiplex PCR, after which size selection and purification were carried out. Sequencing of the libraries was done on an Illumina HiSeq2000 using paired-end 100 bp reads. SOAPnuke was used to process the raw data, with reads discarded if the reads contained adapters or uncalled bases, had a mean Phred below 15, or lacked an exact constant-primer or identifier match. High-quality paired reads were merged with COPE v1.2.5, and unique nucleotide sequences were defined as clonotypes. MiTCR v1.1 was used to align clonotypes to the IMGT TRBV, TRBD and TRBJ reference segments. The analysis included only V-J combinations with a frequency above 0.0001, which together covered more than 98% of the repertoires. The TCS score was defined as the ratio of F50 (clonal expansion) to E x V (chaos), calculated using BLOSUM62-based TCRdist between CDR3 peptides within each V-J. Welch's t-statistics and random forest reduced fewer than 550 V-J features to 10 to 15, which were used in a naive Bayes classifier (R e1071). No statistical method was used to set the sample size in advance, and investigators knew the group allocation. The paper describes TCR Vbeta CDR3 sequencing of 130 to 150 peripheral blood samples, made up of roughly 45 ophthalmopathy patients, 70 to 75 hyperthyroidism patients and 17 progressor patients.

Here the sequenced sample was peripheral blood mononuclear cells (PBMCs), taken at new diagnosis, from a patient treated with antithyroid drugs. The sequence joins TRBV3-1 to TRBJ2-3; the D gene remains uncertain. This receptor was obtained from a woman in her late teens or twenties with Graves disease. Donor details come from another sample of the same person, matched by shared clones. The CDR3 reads CASSPATDTQYF. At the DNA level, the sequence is TGTGCCAGCAGCCCTGCCACAGATACGCAGTATTTT.